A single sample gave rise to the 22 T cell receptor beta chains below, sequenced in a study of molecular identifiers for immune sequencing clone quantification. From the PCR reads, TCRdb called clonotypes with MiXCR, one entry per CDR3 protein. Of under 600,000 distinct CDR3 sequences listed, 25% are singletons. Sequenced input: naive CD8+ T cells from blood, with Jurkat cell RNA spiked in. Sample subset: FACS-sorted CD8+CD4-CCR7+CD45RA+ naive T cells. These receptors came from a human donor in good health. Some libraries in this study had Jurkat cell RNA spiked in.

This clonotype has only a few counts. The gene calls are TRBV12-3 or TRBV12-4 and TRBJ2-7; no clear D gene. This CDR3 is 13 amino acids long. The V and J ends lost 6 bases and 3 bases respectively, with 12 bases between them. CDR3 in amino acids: CASSPGSRYEQYF. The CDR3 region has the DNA TGTGCCAGCAGCCCAGGCTCCCGCTACGAGCAGTACTTC.

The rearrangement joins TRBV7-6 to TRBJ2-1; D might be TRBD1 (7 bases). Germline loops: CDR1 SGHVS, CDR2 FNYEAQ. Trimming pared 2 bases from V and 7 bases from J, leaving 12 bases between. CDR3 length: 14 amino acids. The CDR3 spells CASSLSGGKNEQFF. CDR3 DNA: TGTGCCAGCAGCTTATCAGGGGGGAAGAATGAGCAGTTCTTC.

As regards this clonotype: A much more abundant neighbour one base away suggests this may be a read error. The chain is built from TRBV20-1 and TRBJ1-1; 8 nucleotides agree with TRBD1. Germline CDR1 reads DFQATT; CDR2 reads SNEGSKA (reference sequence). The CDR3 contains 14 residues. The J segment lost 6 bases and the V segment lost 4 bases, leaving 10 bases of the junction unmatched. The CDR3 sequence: CSAIGQGVLAEAFF. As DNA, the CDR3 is TGCAGTGCTATAGGACAGGGAGTGTTGGCTGAAGCTTTCTTT.

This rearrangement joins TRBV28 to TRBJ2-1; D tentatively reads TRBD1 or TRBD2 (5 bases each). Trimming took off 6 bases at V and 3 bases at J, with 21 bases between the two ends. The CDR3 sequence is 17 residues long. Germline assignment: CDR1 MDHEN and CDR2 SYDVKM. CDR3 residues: CASSQDPLRDGYNEQFF. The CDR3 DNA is TGTGCCAGCAGCCAAGATCCCCTGAGGGACGGCTACAATGAGCAGTTCTTC. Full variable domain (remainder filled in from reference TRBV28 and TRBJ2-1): DVKVTQSSRYLVKRTGEKVFLECVQDMDHENMFWYRQDPGLGLRLIYFSYDVKMKEKGDIPEGYSVSREKKERFSLILESASTNQTSMYLCASSQDPLRDGYNEQFFGPGTRLTVL.

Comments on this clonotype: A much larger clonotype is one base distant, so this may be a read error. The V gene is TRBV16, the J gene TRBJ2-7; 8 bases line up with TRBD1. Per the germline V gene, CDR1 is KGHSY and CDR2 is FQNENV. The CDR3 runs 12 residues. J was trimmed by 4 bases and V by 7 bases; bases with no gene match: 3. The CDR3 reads CASNQGAYEQYF. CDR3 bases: TGTGCCAGCAACCAGGGGGCGTACGAGCAGTACTTC.

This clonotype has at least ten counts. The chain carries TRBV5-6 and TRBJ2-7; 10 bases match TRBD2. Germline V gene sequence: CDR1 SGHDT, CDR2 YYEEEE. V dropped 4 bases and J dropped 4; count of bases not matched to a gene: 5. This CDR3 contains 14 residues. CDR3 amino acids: CASSLGLAVYEQYF. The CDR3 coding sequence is TGTGCCAGCAGCCTCGGACTAGCGGTGTACGAGCAGTACTTC.

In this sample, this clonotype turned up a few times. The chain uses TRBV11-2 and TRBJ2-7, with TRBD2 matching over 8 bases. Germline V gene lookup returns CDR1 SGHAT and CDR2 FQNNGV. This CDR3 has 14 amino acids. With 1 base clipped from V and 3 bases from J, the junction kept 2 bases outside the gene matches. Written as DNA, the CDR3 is TGTGCCAGCAGCTTAGCTGCGGGGGGCTACGAGCAGTACTTC. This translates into CASSLAAGGYEQYF.

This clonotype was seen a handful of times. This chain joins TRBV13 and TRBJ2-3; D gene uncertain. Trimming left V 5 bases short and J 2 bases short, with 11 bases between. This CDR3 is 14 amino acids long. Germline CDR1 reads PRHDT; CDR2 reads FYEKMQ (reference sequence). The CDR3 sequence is CASSARIPTDTQYF. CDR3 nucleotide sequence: TGTGCCAGCAGCGCAAGGATCCCCACAGATACGCAGTATTTT.

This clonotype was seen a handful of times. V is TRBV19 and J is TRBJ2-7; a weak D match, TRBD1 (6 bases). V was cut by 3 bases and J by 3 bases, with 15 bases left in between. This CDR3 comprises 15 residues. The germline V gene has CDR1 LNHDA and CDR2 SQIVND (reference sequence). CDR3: CASSIGSDRLYEQYF. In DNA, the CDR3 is TGTGCCAGTAGTATTGGCTCGGACAGACTCTACGAGCAGTACTTC. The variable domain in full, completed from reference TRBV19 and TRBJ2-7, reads DGGITQSPKYLFRKEGQNVTLSCEQNLNHDAMYWYRQDPGQGLRLIYYSQIVNDFQKGDIAEGYSVSREKKESFPLTVTSAQKNPTAFYLCASSIGSDRLYEQYFGPGTRLTVT.

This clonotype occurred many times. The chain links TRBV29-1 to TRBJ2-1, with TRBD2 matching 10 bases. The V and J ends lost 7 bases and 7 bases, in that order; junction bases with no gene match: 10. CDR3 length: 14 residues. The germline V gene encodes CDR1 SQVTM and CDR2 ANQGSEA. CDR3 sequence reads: CSANGLAVGNEQFF. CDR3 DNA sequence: TGCAGCGCTAATGGACTAGCGGTAGGGAATGAGCAGTTCTTC.

The CDR3 nucleotides are TGTGCCAGCAGCTTGGGACTAGCGGGAGTGGTCGCGGTTGAGCAGTTCTTC. Translation gives CASSLGLAGVVAVEQFF. The J gene is TRBJ2-1, the V gene TRBV7-2, with TRBD2 matching 14 bases. Looked up from germline, CDR1 is SGHTA and CDR2 is FQGNSA. Germline trimming cut 3 bases from V and 9 bases from J; bases unmatched to any gene: 10. The CDR3 contains 17 residues.

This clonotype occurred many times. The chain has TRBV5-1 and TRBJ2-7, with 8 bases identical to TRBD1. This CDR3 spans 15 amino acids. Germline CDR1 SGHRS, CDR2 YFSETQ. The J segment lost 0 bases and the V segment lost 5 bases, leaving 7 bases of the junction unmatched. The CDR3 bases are TGCGCCAGCAGGTGGGGGACAGGTCCCTCCTACGAGCAGTACTTC. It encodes CASRWGTGPSYEQYF.

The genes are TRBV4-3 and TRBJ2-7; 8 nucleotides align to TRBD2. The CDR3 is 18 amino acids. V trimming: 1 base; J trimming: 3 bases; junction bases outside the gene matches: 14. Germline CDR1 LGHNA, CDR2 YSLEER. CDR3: CASSQGPYYSGTVYEQYF. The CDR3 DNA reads TGCGCCAGCAGCCAAGGACCTTATTATAGCGGGACCGTCTACGAGCAGTACTTC.

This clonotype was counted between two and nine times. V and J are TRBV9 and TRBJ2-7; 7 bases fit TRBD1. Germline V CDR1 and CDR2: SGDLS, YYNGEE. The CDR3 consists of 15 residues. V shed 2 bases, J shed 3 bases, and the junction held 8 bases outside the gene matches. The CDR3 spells CASSVGTDTSYEQYF. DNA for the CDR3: TGTGCCAGCAGCGTCGGGACAGATACCAGCTACGAGCAGTACTTC.

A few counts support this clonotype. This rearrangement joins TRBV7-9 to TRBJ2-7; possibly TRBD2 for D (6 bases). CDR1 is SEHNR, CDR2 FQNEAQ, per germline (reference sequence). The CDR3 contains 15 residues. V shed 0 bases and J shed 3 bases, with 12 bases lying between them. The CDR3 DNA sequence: TGTGCCAGCAGCTTAGCTGATGTGGGGGGCTACGAGCAGTACTTC. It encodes CASSLADVGGYEQYF.

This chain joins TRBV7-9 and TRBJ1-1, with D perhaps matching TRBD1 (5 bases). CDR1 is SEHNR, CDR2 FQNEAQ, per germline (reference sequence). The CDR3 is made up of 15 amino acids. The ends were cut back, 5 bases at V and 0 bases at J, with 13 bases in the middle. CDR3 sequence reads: CASSLPLGLNTEAFF. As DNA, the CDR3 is TGTGCCAGCAGCCTCCCTTTGGGGCTGAACACTGAAGCTTTCTTT. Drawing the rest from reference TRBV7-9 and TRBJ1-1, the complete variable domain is DTGVSQNPRHKITKRGQNVTFRCDPISEHNRLYWYRQTLGQGPEFLTYFQNEAQLEKSRLLSDRFSAERPKGSFSTLEIQRTEQGDSAMYLCASSLPLGLNTEAFFGQGTRLTVV.

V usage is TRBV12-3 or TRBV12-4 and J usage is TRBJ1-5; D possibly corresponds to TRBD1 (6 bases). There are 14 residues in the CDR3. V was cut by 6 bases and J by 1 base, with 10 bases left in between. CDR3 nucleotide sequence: TGTGCCAGCAGCACAGGACAGAGCAATCAGCCCCAGCATTTT. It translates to CASSTGQSNQPQHF.

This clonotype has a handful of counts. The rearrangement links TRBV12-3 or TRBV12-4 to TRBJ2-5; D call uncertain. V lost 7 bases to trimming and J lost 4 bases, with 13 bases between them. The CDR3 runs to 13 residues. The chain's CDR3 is CASNPGWGETQYF. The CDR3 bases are TGTGCCAGCAACCCCGGTTGGGGAGAGACCCAGTACTTC.

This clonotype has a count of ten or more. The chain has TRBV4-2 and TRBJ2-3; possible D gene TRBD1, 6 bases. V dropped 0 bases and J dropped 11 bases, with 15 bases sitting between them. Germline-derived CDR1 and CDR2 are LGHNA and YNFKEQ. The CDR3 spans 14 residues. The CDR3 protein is CASSQDVGGRGQYF. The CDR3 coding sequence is TGTGCCAGCAGCCAAGATGTAGGGGGAAGAGGGCAGTATTTT.

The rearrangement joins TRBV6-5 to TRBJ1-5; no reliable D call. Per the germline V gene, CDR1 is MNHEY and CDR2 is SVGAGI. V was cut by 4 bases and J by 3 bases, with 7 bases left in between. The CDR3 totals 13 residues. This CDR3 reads CASSSAYNQPQHF. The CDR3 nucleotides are TGTGCCAGCAGTTCGGCCTACAATCAGCCCCAGCATTTT.

The chain's CDR3 is CASSQVGQYNEQFF. CDR3 coding DNA: TGCGCCAGCAGCCAAGTTGGGCAGTACAATGAGCAGTTCTTC. The chain is built from TRBV4-1 and TRBJ2-1; D is ambiguous. The CDR3 runs 14 residues. Germline V CDR1 and CDR2: MGHRA, YSYEKL. Trimming shortened V by 1 base and J by 4 bases, and 8 bases separated the two germline ends.

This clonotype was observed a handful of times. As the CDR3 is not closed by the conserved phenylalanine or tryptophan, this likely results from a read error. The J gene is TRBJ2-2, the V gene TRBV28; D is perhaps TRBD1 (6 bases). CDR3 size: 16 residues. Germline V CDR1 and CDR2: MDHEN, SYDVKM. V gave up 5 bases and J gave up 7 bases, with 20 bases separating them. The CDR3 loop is CASSLGIQGTGGELFL. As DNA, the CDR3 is TGTGCCAGCAGTCTAGGAATACAGGGTACGGGCGGGGAGCTGTTTCTT.